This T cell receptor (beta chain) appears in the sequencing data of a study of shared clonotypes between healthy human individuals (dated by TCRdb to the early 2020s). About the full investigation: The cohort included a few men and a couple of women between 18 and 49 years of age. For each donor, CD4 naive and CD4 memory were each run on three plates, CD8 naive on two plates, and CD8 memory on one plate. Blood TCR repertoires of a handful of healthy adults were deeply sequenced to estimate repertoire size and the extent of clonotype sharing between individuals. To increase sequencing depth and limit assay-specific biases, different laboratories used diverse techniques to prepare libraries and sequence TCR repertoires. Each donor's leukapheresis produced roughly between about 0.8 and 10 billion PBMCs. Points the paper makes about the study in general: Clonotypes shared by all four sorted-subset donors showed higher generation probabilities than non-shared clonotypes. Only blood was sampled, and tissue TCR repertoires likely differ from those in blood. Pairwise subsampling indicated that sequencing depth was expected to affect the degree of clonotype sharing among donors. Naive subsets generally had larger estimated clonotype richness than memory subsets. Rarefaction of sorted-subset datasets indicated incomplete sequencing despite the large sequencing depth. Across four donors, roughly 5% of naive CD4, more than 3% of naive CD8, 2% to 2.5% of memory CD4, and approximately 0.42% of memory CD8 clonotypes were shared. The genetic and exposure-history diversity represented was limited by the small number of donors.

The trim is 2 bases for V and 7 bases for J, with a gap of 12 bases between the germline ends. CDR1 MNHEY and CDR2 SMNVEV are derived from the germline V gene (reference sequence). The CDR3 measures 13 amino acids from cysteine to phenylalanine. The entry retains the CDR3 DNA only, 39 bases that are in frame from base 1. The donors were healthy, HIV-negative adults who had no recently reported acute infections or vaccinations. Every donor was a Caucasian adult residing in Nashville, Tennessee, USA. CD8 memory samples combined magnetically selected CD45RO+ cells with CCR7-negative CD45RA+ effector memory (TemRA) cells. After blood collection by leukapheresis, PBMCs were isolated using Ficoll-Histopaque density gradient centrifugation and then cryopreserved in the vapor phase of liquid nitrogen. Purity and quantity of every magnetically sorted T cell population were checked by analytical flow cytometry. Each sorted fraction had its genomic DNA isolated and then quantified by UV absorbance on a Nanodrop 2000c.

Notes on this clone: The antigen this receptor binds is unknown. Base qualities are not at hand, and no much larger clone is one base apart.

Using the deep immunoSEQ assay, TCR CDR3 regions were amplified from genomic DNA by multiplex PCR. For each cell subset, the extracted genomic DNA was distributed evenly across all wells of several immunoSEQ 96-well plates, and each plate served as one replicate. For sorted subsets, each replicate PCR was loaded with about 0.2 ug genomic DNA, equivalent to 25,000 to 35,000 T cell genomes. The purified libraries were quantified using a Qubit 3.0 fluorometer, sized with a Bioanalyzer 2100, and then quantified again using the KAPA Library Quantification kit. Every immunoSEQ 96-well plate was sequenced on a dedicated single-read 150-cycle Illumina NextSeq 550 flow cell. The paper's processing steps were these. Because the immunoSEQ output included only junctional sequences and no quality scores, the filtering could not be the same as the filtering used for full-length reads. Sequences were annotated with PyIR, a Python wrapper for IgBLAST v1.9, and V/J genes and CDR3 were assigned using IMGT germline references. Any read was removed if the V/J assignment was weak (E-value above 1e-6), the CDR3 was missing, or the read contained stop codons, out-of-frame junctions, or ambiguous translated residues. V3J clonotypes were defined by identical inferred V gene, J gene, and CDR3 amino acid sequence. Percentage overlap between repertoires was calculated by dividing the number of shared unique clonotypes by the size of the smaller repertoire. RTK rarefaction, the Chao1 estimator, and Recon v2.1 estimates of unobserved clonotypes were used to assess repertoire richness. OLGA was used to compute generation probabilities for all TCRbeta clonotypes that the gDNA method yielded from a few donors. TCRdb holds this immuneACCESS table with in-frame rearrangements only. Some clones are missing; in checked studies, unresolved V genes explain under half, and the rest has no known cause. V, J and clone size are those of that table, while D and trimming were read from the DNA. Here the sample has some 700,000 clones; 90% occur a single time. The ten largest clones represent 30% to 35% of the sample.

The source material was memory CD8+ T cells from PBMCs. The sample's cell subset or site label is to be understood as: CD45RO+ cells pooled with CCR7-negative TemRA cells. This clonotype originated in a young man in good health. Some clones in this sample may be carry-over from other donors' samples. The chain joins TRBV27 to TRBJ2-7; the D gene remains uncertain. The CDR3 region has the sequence CASSLSVGSEQYF. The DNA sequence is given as TGTGCCAGCAGTTTAAGTGTTGGCTCGGAGCAGTACTTC.